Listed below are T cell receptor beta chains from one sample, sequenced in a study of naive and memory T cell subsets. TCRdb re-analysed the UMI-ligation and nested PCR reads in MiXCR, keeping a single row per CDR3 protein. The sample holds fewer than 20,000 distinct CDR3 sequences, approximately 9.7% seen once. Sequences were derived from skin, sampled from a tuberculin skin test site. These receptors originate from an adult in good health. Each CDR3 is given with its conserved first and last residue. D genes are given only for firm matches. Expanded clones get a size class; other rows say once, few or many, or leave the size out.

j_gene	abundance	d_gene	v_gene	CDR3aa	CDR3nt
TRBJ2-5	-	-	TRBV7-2	CASSFQQGSLYETQYF	TGTGCCAGCAGCTTTCAACAGGGCTCGCTTTACGAGACCCAGTACTTC
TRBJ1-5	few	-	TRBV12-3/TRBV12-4	CASRPGDIDQPQHF	TGTGCCAGCAGACCCGGGGACATCGATCAGCCCCAGCATTTT
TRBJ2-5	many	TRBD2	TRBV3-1	CASSYTSGRGQETQYF	TGTGCCAGCAGCTACACTAGCGGGAGGGGCCAAGAGACCCAGTACTTC
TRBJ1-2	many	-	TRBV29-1	CSVEEPWTSFYGYTF	TGCAGCGTTGAAGAGCCTTGGACGAGCTTCTATGGCTACACCTTC
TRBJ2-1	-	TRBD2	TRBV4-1	CASSKRGLADYNEQFF	TGCGCCAGCTCGAAGAGGGGACTAGCGGACTACAATGAGCAGTTCTTC
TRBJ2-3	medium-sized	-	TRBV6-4	CASSDGGATDTQYF	TGTGCCAGCAGTGACGGGGGGGCCACAGATACGCAGTATTTT
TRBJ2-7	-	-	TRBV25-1	CASSEAYEQYF	TGTGCCAGCAGTGAAGCCTACGAGCAGTACTTC
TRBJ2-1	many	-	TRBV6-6	CASFQRVGDEQFF	TGTGCCAGCTTCCAGCGGGTCGGGGATGAGCAGTTCTTC
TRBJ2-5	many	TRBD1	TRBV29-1	CSVGDRGLETQYF	TGCAGCGTTGGGGACAGGGGATTAGAGACCCAGTACTTC
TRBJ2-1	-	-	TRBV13	CASRHRESYNEQFF	TGTGCCAGCAGACACAGGGAGTCCTACAATGAGCAGTTCTTC
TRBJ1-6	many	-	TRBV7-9	CASSQTVGNSPLHF	TGTGCCAGCAGCCAGACAGTGGGCAATTCACCCCTCCACTTT
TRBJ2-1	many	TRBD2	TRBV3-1	CASSQVLAGAPNPYNEQFF	TGTGCCAGCAGCCAAGTGCTAGCGGGAGCCCCGAACCCCTACAATGAGCAGTTCTTC
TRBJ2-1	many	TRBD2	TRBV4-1	CASSQESGIREGLGDEQFF	TGCGCCAGCAGCCAAGAATCGGGTATCAGGGAGGGCCTGGGTGATGAGCAGTTCTTC
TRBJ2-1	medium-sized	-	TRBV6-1	CASSDGLQSYNEQFF	TGTGCCAGCAGTGACGGACTCCAGTCCTACAATGAGCAGTTCTTC
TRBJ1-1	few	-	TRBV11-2	CASSLDPPTGTNTEAFF	TGTGCCAGCAGCTTAGATCCACCGACCGGAACTAACACTGAAGCTTTCTTT
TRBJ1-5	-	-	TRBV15	CATSRVAINQPQNF	TGTGCCACCAGCAGAGTGGCTATCAATCAGCCCCAGAATTTT